The clone carrying this TCR beta chain showed up many times. This sample is part of a study of Graves' ophthalmopathy and Graves' hyperthyroidism. Each donor who had ophthalmopathy showed moderate-to-severe activity, a CAS of ≥3, a NOSPECS of ≥4, and a duration under 3 months. Amplifying from RNA transcripts, the study obtained TCR beta CDR3 regions. HTBI primers primed a first-round RT-PCR, and a second-round multiplex PCR followed. TCRdb re-derived calls from the multiplex PCR reads in MiXCR, one entry per CDR3 protein. The sample lists about 400,000 distinct CDR3 sequences; around 20% were seen once. The sequence derives from a woman younger than 30 with Graves' ophthalmopathy. The sequencing sample was made of peripheral blood.

The CDR3 here is CASSWTGAFYGYTF. CDR3 nucleotide sequence: TGTGCCAGCAGTTGGACAGGGGCGTTCTATGGCTACACCTTC. This chain links TRBV28 with TRBJ1-2; 9 positions agree with TRBD1. The CDR3 has 14 residues. V shed 4 bases and J 4 bases; nucleotides not matched to a gene: 4. CDR1 is MDHEN, CDR2 SYDVKM, per germline.